These T cell receptor beta chains were read from a single sample in a study of blood T cell repertoires in COVID-19. Method: immunoSEQ multiplex PCR; TCRdb's copy keeps in-frame clones and lacks some. Of about 230,000 clones listed, about 79% are singletons. Sequencing was performed on peripheral blood. The receptors shown here come from a woman in her 40s who had recovered from COVID-19. Each CDR3 is given with its conserved first and last residue. D genes are given only for firm matches. Clone size is given for some rows only: seen once, a few or many times, or a class if the clone is expanded.

CDR3,DNA,J,D,V,size
CASSYSGDEQYF,TGTGCCAGCAGTTACTCTGGAGACGAGCAGTACTTC,TRBJ2-7,.,TRBV6-6,.
CASSSHVDWAEQYF,TGTGCCAGCAGCAGCCATGTAGATTGGGCCGAGCAGTACTTC,TRBJ2-7,.,TRBV7-2,once
CASSHSSGGADTQYF,TGTGCCAGCTCACACTCTAGCGGGGGAGCAGATACGCAGTATTTT,TRBJ2-3,TRBD2,TRBV18,.
CASSPRGSVDEQFF,TGTGCCAGCAGCCCCCGCGGGTCGGTGGATGAGCAGTTCTTC,TRBJ2-1,.,TRBV7-3,.
CASSVTGENEKLFF,TGTGCCAGCAGCGTTACAGGGGAAAATGAAAAACTGTTTTTT,TRBJ1-4,TRBD1,TRBV9,.
CASSLQAFSGNTIYF,TGTGCCAGCAGCTTACAGGCGTTCTCTGGAAACACCATATATTTT,TRBJ1-3,.,TRBV7-2,.
CASSLGGGPYEQYF,TGTGCCAGCAGCTTGGGGGGGGGTCCCTACGAGCAGTACTTC,TRBJ2-7,TRBD2,TRBV5-4,.
CASSLDRVGGYTF,TGTGCCAGCAGCCTCGACAGGGTCGGCGGCTACACCTTC,TRBJ1-2,TRBD1,TRBV12-3/TRBV12-4,.
CASTPGGLSTNEKLFF,TGTGCCAGTACGCCCGGGGGTTTATCAACTAATGAAAAACTGTTTTTT,TRBJ1-4,.,TRBV19,.
CASTPRTGGIQPQHF,TGTGCCAGCACGCCCAGGACAGGGGGCATTCAGCCCCAGCATTTT,TRBJ1-5,.,TRBV21-1,.
CASSLDGTDTEAFF,TGTGCCAGCAGCTTAGATGGGACAGACACTGAAGCTTTCTTT,TRBJ1-1,TRBD1,TRBV11-3,.
CASSPVGPTLNQPQHF,TGTGCCAGCAGCCCAGTTGGGCCTACCTTAAATCAGCCCCAGCATTTT,TRBJ1-5,.,TRBV6-2/TRBV6-3,few
CASSLWGDQETQYF,TGTGCCAGCAGCCTTTGGGGGGACCAAGAGACCCAGTACTTC,TRBJ2-5,.,TRBV7-2,.
CASSPRTKDEQFF,TGTGCCAGTAGTCCACGGACTAAAGATGAGCAGTTCTTC,TRBJ2-1,.,TRBV19,.
CASSQGTGGINEAFF,TGTGCCAGCAGCCAAGGAACAGGGGGCATCAATGAAGCTTTCTTT,TRBJ1-1,TRBD1,TRBV11-3,once
CASSRDNSYEQYF,TGCGCCAGCAGCCGGGACAACTCCTACGAGCAGTACTTC,TRBJ2-7,.,TRBV5-1,.
CASSQDYRGTKLFF,TGTGCCAGCAGCCAAGATTACCGGGGGACGAAACTGTTTTTT,TRBJ1-4,.,TRBV3-1/TRBV3-2,.
CAWSVLLPGGNTGELFF,TGTGCCTGGAGTGTACTTCTACCGGGGGGAAACACCGGGGAGCTGTTTTTT,TRBJ2-2,TRBD2,TRBV30,.
CASSRDFHLREQYF,TGTGCCAGTAGTCGGGACTTCCACCTACGAGAGCAGTACTTC,TRBJ2-7,.,TRBV19,.
CASSHGHPAKNIQYF,TGTGCCAGCAGTCACGGACACCCAGCCAAAAACATTCAGTACTTC,TRBJ2-4,.,TRBV6-5,few
CASSLVGGDIQYF,TGTGCCAGCAGCTTAGTCGGGGGAGACATTCAGTACTTC,TRBJ2-4,.,TRBV7-2,.
CAISETDYSQPQHF,TGTGCCATCAGTGAAACAGATTATAGTCAGCCCCAGCATTTT,TRBJ1-5,.,TRBV10-3,.
CASSLSSGGPPEQFF,TGCGCCAGCAGCTTGTCTAGCGGGGGCCCGCCTGAGCAGTTCTTC,TRBJ2-1,TRBD2,TRBV5-1,.
CASSDSYSGGQPQHF,TGTGCCAGCAGTGACTCATATTCGGGTGGTCAGCCCCAGCATTTT,TRBJ1-5,.,TRBV25-1,.
CASSLEGQGRGTDTQYF,TGTGCCAGCAGCTTAGAGGGACAGGGGAGGGGCACAGATACGCAGTATTTT,TRBJ2-3,TRBD1,TRBV7-2,.
CASSSRFATSRGNVLTF,TGTGCCAGCAGCTCGCGTTTTGCAACGTCTCGTGGCAACGTCCTGACTTTC,TRBJ2-6,.,TRBV11-2,.
CASSKIAGGYTGELFF,TGTGCCAGTAGTAAGATCGCGGGGGGATATACCGGGGAGCTGTTTTTT,TRBJ2-2,TRBD2,TRBV19,.
CASSPAGGQPQHF,TGTGCCAGCTCACCTGCCGGCGGTCAGCCCCAGCATTTT,TRBJ1-5,.,TRBV18,.
CASSWTGDTRYGYTF,TGTGCCAGCAGCTGGACAGGGGATACTCGGTATGGCTACACCTTC,TRBJ1-2,TRBD1,TRBV6-5,.
CASSPRGLAQQETQYF,TGTGCCAGCAGCCCCCGGGGACTAGCGCAGCAAGAGACCCAGTACTTC,TRBJ2-5,TRBD2,TRBV11-2,.
CASSLGRAGTDTQYF,TGTGCCAGCTCCCTCGGTCGGGCAGGGACAGATACGCAGTATTTT,TRBJ2-3,.,TRBV2,once
CASGLVHWGGGAYTQYF,TGTGCTAGTGGTTTGGTACATTGGGGAGGGGGGGCCTATACGCAGTATTTT,TRBJ2-3,.,TRBV12-5,.
CASSSSTGTGLTFF,TGTGCCAGCAGTTCGTCGACCGGGACAGGGCTGACTTTCTTT,TRBJ1-1,TRBD1,TRBV11-1,.
CASSLGRGGTEAFF,TGTGCCAGCAGCTTAGGGCGGGGGGGCACTGAAGCTTTCTTT,TRBJ1-1,.,TRBV7-9,.
CASSYGLGRGTEAFF,TGTGCCAGCAGTTACGGCTTAGGCAGGGGCACTGAAGCTTTCTTT,TRBJ1-1,.,TRBV6-5,.
CASSPDRDQPQHF,TGTGCTAGCAGCCCTGATAGAGATCAGCCCCAGCATTTT,TRBJ1-5,.,TRBV7-7,.
CASSLAPSGGTDTQYF,TGTGCCAGCAGCTTAGCGCCTAGCGGAGGCACAGATACGCAGTATTTT,TRBJ2-3,TRBD2,TRBV7-8,.
CASSEGKAGTPLTDTQYF,TGTGCCAGCAGTGAAGGAAAGGCCGGGACACCTCTCACAGATACGCAGTATTTT,TRBJ2-3,.,TRBV6-1,.
CASSVGDRDLQHF,TGTGCCAGCAGCGTAGGAGACAGGGACCTCCAGCATTTT,TRBJ1-5,TRBD1,TRBV9,.
CASSPRADMNTEAFF,TGTGCCAGCTCACCCAGGGCGGATATGAACACTGAAGCTTTCTTT,TRBJ1-1,.,TRBV18,.
CASERSGSSYNEQFF,TGTGCTAGTGAGCGTAGCGGAAGCTCCTACAATGAGCAGTTCTTC,TRBJ2-1,.,TRBV12-5,.
CASSQRGLSTEAFF,TGTGCCAGCAGCCAGAGGGGGCTAAGCACTGAAGCTTTCTTT,TRBJ1-1,TRBD1,TRBV7-9,.
CSVEPAGDYGYTF,TGCAGCGTTGAGCCGGCCGGGGACTATGGCTACACCTTC,TRBJ1-2,.,TRBV29-1,.
CASAVVGDTEAFF,TGTGCCAGCGCGGTGGTAGGGGACACTGAAGCTTTCTTT,TRBJ1-1,.,TRBV28,.
CSVPNSSNYGYTF,TGCAGCGTTCCCAACAGCTCTAACTATGGCTACACCTTC,TRBJ1-2,.,TRBV29-1,.
CASRILGQGQNTEAFF,TGTGCCAGCAGGATATTGGGACAGGGGCAAAACACTGAAGCTTTCTTT,TRBJ1-1,TRBD1,TRBV7-9,few
CASSLGQGDIYGYTF,TGTGCCAGCAGCTTGGGACAGGGGGATATCTATGGCTACACCTTC,TRBJ1-2,TRBD1,TRBV5-4,.
CASSQRTGGGQETQYF,TGTGCCAGCAGCCAGAGAACAGGGGGAGGTCAAGAGACCCAGTACTTC,TRBJ2-5,TRBD1,TRBV11-3,.
CASSLVDGSNYGYTF,TGCGCCAGCAGCTTGGTTGACGGGTCGAATTATGGCTACACCTTC,TRBJ1-2,.,TRBV5-1,few
CASPRRWTGELFF,TGCGCCAGCCCTAGGCGTTGGACCGGGGAGCTGTTTTTT,TRBJ2-2,.,TRBV10-1,few